A selection of T cell receptor beta chains follows, all from one sample in a study of shared clonotypes between healthy human individuals. Produced via immunoSEQ multiplex PCR; TCRdb's table is partial and in-frame only. The sample lists millions of clones, more than 85% seen once, with about 0.39% in the top ten. Sequenced material: naive CD4+ T cells from PBMCs. The source is a young man in good health. Some clones in this sample may be carry-over from other donors' samples. Each CDR3 is given with its conserved first and last residue. The D gene is left open where the match is weak. The listing skips clone size in some rows; elsewhere it reads once, few, many or a size class.

V	D	J	size	CDR3	DNA
TRBV20-1	.	TRBJ2-5	.	CSANEEETQYF	TGCAGTGCTAACGAGGAGGAGACCCAGTACTTC
TRBV5-1	TRBD1	TRBJ2-7	.	CASSLLQGSEQYF	TGCGCCAGCAGCTTGCTACAGGGGAGCGAGCAGTACTTC
TRBV7-8	.	TRBJ1-5	.	CASSLGLAGRYQPQHF	TGTGCCAGCAGCTTAGGGCTGGCAGGGCGATATCAGCCCCAGCATTTT
TRBV16	.	TRBJ2-2	.	CASSYTGTGELFF	TGTGCCAGCAGCTATACCGGCACCGGGGAGCTGTTTTTT
TRBV11-3	TRBD2	TRBJ2-3	.	CASSLDRPGGTQYF	TGTGCCAGCAGCTTAGACAGGCCGGGGGGTACGCAGTATTTT
TRBV27	.	TRBJ2-7	.	CASSYDSAYEQYF	TGTGCCAGCAGTTACGACTCTGCCTACGAGCAGTACTTC
TRBV19	.	TRBJ2-1	once	CASRMGRSSYNEQFF	TGTGCCAGTAGAATGGGACGGAGCTCCTACAATGAGCAGTTCTTC
TRBV28	.	TRBJ2-2	.	CASSPAYTGELFF	TGTGCCAGCAGTCCCGCCTACACCGGGGAGCTGTTTTTT
TRBV29-1	TRBD1	TRBJ2-2	.	CSGYRGVGTGELFF	TGCAGCGGGTACAGGGGAGTTGGCACCGGGGAGCTGTTTTTT
TRBV6-6	.	TRBJ2-7	.	CASSYGTWNFYEQYF	TGTGCCAGCAGTTACGGGACTTGGAACTTCTACGAGCAGTACTTC
TRBV28	.	TRBJ1-6	.	CASSPLVEGANSPLHF	TGTGCCAGCAGTCCACTCGTGGAGGGAGCTAATTCACCCCTCCACTTT
TRBV6-5	.	TRBJ1-6	.	CASSPDRDNSPLHF	TGTGCCAGCAGCCCGGACAGAGATAATTCACCCCTCCACTTT
TRBV7-2	TRBD1	TRBJ1-2	.	CASSFGTGNVNYGYTF	TGTGCCAGCAGCTTTGGGACAGGGAATGTAAACTATGGCTACACCTTC
TRBV28	.	TRBJ1-3	once	CASTPPGGRVNTIYF	TGTGCCAGTACTCCGCCTGGGGGGCGAGTAAACACCATATATTTT
TRBV4-1	.	TRBJ2-7	.	CASSQPGDEQYF	TGCGCCAGCAGCCAACCGGGGGACGAGCAGTACTTC
TRBV5-1	.	TRBJ2-5	.	CASSLFQGETQYF	TGCGCCAGCAGCTTGTTTCAGGGAGAGACCCAGTACTTC
TRBV10-3	TRBD1	TRBJ1-1	few	CAISTSGGEGTEAFF	TGTGCCATCAGCACCTCAGGGGGCGAGGGAACTGAAGCTTTCTTT
TRBV29-1	.	TRBJ1-1	.	CSVAQILGTEAFF	TGCAGCGTTGCCCAGATTCTGGGCACTGAAGCTTTCTTT
TRBV15	.	TRBJ2-7	.	CATSGVGAYEQYF	TGTGCCACCAGCGGGGTGGGGGCCTACGAGCAGTACTTC
TRBV29-1	.	TRBJ2-1	.	CSVEEVSRKIYNEQFF	TGCAGCGTTGAAGAGGTCAGCCGGAAGATTTACAATGAGCAGTTCTTC
TRBV2	.	TRBJ2-3	.	CASGPTDTQYF	TGTGCCAGCGGGCCAACAGATACGCAGTATTTT
TRBV28	TRBD1	TRBJ1-5	.	CASSLGQGASQPQHF	TGTGCCAGCAGTTTGGGACAGGGGGCATCACAGCCCCAGCATTTT
TRBV30	.	TRBJ1-1	.	CAWSGGGLGTEAFF	TGTGCCTGGAGTGGGGGAGGCCTGGGGACTGAAGCTTTCTTT
TRBV18	TRBD2	TRBJ2-3	.	CASSPLLGGLAGSDFTDTQYF	TGTGCCAGCTCACCACTGTTGGGAGGACTAGCGGGATCAGATTTCACAGATACGCAGTATTTT
TRBV11-2	.	TRBJ2-5	.	CASSLAWRGETQYF	TGTGCCAGCAGCTTAGCGTGGAGGGGAGAGACCCAGTACTTC
TRBV7-9	.	TRBJ2-2	once	CASSLQVNTGELFF	TGTGCCAGCAGCTTGCAGGTGAACACCGGGGAGCTGTTTTTT
TRBV27	.	TRBJ2-1	once	CASSPSDGRIVQFF	TGTGCCAGCAGTCCTAGCGACGGGAGAATAGTGCAGTTCTTC
TRBV28	.	TRBJ2-5	.	CASDSRGETQYF	TGTGCCAGCGACAGCCGAGGGGAGACCCAGTACTTC
TRBV27	TRBD1	TRBJ1-2	.	CASSSERTGVYGYTF	TGTGCCAGCAGTTCGGAGAGGACAGGGGTCTATGGCTACACCTTC
TRBV6-1	.	TRBJ1-2	.	CASTKQGERYGYTF	TGTGCCAGCACGAAACAGGGAGAGCGTTATGGCTACACCTTC
TRBV7-9	TRBD1	TRBJ1-2	.	CASSLGTGAGGYTF	TGTGCCAGCAGCTTAGGGACAGGGGCCGGAGGCTACACCTTC
TRBV27	.	TRBJ1-2	.	CASSLGAGYYGYTF	TGTGCCAGCAGTTTAGGGGCGGGCTACTATGGCTACACCTTC
TRBV30	.	TRBJ1-1	.	CAWVRGGREAFF	TGTGCCTGGGTTCGTGGCGGGAGGGAAGCTTTCTTT
TRBV5-1	.	TRBJ1-2	.	CASSFGGPLYGYTF	TGCGCCAGCAGCTTCGGCGGACCACTCTATGGCTACACCTTC
TRBV5-6	TRBD1	TRBJ2-1	.	CASSLLRDRERLSYNEQFF	TGTGCCAGCAGCTTGCTACGGGACAGGGAGAGACTAAGCTACAATGAGCAGTTCTTC
TRBV6-4	.	TRBJ1-5	.	CASSDSRYQPQHF	TGTGCCAGCAGTGACTCCCGATATCAGCCCCAGCATTTT
TRBV6-1	.	TRBJ2-4	few	CASSETRVAKNIQYF	TGTGCCAGCAGTGAAACGCGGGTCGCCAAAAACATTCAGTACTTC
TRBV4-1	TRBD2	TRBJ2-7	.	CASRPGLAGEGEQYF	TGCGCCAGCAGGCCGGGACTAGCGGGAGAGGGCGAGCAGTACTTC
TRBV5-6	.	TRBJ2-3	.	CAPLWRGNTDTQYF	TGTGCCCCCCTTTGGCGCGGGAACACAGATACGCAGTATTTT
TRBV9	.	TRBJ1-1	.	CASSVGGINTEAFF	TGTGCCAGCAGCGTAGGTGGCATCAACACTGAAGCTTTCTTT
TRBV28	TRBD2	TRBJ2-1	.	CASSLGGGEQFF	TGTGCCAGCAGTTTGGGCGGGGGGGAGCAGTTCTTC
TRBV19	.	TRBJ1-2	.	CASSIDRISYGYTF	TGTGCCAGTAGTATAGACAGAATATCCTATGGCTACACCTTC
TRBV28	.	TRBJ1-5	.	CASGEDSNQPQHF	TGTGCCAGCGGAGAAGATAGCAATCAGCCCCAGCATTTT
TRBV4-3	.	TRBJ1-2	.	CASSQDVRQGPNYGYTF	TGCGCCAGCAGCCAAGATGTACGGCAGGGGCCTAACTATGGCTACACCTTC
TRBV6-5	TRBD1	TRBJ2-2	.	CASSPKTGTGELFF	TGTGCCAGCAGTCCCAAGACAGGGACGGGGGAGCTGTTTTTT
TRBV5-1	TRBD1	TRBJ1-1	.	CASISQTGGPEAFF	TGCGCCAGCATCTCTCAGACAGGGGGCCCTGAAGCTTTCTTT
TRBV5-6	.	TRBJ2-1	.	CASSVGPPTYNEQFF	TGTGCCAGCAGCGTGGGACCTCCCACCTACAATGAGCAGTTCTTC
TRBV7-8	TRBD1	TRBJ1-1	.	CASSSAAGTGWYGEAFF	TGTGCCAGCAGCTCGGCCGCCGGGACAGGGTGGTATGGTGAAGCTTTCTTT
TRBV6-1	.	TRBJ1-2	.	CASRLDLSYGYTF	TGTGCCAGCAGATTAGACCTTTCCTATGGCTACACCTTC
TRBV28	.	TRBJ2-5	.	CASSSPGQQETQYF	TGTGCCAGCAGCTCCCCGGGGCAACAAGAGACCCAGTACTTC
TRBV9	.	TRBJ2-3	.	CASSVVGSLGETQYF	TGTGCCAGCAGCGTAGTAGGGTCGTTGGGCGAGACGCAGTATTTT
TRBV6-6	TRBD2	TRBJ2-7	.	CASRSGLAGPYEQYF	TGTGCCAGCAGATCCGGACTAGCGGGGCCCTACGAGCAGTACTTC
TRBV11-2	TRBD1	TRBJ1-3	.	CASSFTGGGNTIYF	TGTGCCAGCAGCTTTACAGGGGGGGGAAACACCATATATTTT
TRBV5-1	TRBD2	TRBJ2-3	.	CASSLRAGGSTDTQYF	TGCGCCAGCAGCTTGAGAGCGGGAGGCAGCACAGATACGCAGTATTTT
TRBV6-5	.	TRBJ1-6	.	CASSYVGGSPLHF	TGTGCCAGCAGTTACGTAGGGGGTTCACCCCTCCACTTT
TRBV7-3	.	TRBJ2-2	.	CASSWGHPPGELFF	TGTGCCAGCAGCTGGGGACATCCTCCCGGGGAGCTGTTTTTT
TRBV2	.	TRBJ2-3	.	CASSEAGSDTQYF	TGTGCCAGCAGTGAAGCTGGGTCAGATACGCAGTATTTT
TRBV5-1	TRBD1	TRBJ1-2	.	CASSSGQTNYGYTF	TGCGCCAGCAGCTCGGGACAGACAAACTATGGCTACACCTTC
TRBV28	.	TRBJ1-1	.	CASSLRLRRSEAFF	TGTGCCAGCAGTTTACGGTTGAGACGGAGTGAAGCTTTCTTT
TRBV11-2	TRBD2	TRBJ2-1	.	CASSTSGSLGFNEQFF	TGTGCCAGCAGCACCAGCGGGAGTTTGGGCTTCAATGAGCAGTTCTTC